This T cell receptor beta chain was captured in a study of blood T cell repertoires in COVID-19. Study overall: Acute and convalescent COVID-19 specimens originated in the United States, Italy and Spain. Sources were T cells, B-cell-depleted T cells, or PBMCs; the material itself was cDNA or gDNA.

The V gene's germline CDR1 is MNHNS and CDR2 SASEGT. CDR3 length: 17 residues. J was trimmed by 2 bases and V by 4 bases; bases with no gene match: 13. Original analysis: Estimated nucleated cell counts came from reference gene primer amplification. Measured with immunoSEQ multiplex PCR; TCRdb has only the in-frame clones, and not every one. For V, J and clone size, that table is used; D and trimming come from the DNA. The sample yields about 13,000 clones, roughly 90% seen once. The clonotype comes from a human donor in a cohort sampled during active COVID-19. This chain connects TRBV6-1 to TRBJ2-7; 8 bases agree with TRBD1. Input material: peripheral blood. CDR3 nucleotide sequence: TGTGCCAGCAGTGTAACCTCAGGGGGCGCGGGTACCTACGAGCAGTACTTC. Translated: CASSVTSGGAGTYEQYF.